The T cell receptor beta chain described here comes from a study of cytomegalovirus exposure and HLA in healthy donors. Germline CDR1 reads SGHTS; CDR2 reads YDEGEE. Trimming shortened V by 2 bases and J by 4 bases, and 9 bases separated the two germline ends. The CDR3 runs 13 residues. Vbeta (60) and Jbeta (13) primers were used in the PCR. Method: immunoSEQ multiplex PCR; TCRdb's copy keeps in-frame clones and lacks some. The table records about 240,000 clones, approximately 81% of them present only once. Sample: PBMCs. This sequence joins TRBV5-8 and TRBJ1-2; a possible D gene is TRBD1 (6 bases). This sequence originates from a girl aged 2-10 years in good health and CMV-seronegative. In DNA, the CDR3 is TGTGCCAGCAGCTTTGGACAGATCTATGGCTACACCTTC. This translates into CASSFGQIYGYTF.